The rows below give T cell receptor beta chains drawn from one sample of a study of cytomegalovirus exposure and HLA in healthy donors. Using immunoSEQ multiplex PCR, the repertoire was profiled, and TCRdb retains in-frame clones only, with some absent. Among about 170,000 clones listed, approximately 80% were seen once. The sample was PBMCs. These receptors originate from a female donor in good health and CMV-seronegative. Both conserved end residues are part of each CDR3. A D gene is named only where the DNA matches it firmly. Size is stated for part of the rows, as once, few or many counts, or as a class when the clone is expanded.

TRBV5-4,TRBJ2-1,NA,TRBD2,CASSYDSGSVGNEQFF,TGTGCCAGCAGCTATGATAGCGGGAGTGTCGGCAATGAGCAGTTCTTC
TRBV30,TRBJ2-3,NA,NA,CACARSYSSTDTQYF,TGTGCCTGTGCCCGTTCCTACTCTAGCACAGATACGCAGTATTTT
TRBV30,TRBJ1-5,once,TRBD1,CAWSARGNQLQHF,TGTGCCTGGAGTGCCAGGGGGAATCAGCTCCAGCATTTT
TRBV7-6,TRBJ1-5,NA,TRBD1,CASSSDRGLGYSNQPQHF,TGTGCCAGCAGCTCCGACAGGGGGCTAGGATATAGCAATCAGCCCCAGCATTTT
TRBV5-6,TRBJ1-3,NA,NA,CASSYPRGTDTIYF,TGTGCCAGCAGCTACCCCCGGGGAACGGACACCATATATTTT
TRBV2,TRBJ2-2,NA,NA,CASVGGNHLNTGELFF,TGTGCCAGCGTGGGGGGAAATCATTTGAACACCGGGGAGCTGTTTTTT
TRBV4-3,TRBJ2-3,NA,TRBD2,CASSQRGLAATNTDTQYF,TGCGCCAGCAGCCAAAGGGGACTAGCGGCAACTAACACAGATACGCAGTATTTT
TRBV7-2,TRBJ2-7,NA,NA,CASSSLYEQYF,TGTGCCAGCAGCTCACTCTACGAGCAGTACTTC
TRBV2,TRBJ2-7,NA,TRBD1,CASTPPGQGIIF,TGTGCCAGCACGCCCCCGGGACAGGGAATTATATTC
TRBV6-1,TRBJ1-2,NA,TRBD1,CASSARTGESRGYTF,TGTGCCAGCAGTGCTCGGACAGGGGAATCTCGAGGCTACACCTTC